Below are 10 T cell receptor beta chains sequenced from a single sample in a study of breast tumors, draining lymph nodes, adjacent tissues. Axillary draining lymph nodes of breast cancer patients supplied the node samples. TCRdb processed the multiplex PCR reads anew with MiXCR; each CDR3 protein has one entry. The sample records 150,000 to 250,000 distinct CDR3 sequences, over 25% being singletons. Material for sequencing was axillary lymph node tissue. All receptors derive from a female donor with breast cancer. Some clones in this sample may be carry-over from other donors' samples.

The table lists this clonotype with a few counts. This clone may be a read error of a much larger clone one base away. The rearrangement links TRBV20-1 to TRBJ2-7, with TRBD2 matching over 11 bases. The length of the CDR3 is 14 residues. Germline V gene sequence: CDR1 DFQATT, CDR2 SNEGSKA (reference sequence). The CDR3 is CSAVGTSGSSEQYF. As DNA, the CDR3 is TGCAGTGCAGTCGGGACTAGCGGCTCCTCCGAGCAGTACTTC.

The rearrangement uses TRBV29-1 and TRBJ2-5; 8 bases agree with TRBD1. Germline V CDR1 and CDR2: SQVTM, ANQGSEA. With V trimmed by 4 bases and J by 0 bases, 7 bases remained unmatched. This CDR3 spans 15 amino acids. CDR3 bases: TGCAGCGTTGCCCCAGGGGGCAGCCACCAAGAGACCCAGTACTTC. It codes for CSVAPGGSHQETQYF. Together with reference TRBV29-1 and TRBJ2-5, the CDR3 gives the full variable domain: SAVISQKPSRDICQRGTSLTIQCQVDSQVTMMFWYRQQPGQSLTLIATANQGSEATYESGFVIDKFPISRPNLTFSTLTVSNMSPEDSSIYLCSVAPGGSHQETQYFGPGTRLLVL.

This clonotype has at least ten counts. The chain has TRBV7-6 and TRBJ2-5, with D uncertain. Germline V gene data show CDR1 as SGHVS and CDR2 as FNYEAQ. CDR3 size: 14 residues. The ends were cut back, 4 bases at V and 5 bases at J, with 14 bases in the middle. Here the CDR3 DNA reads TGTGCCAGCAGCTCTCAAAATCCAATGGAGACCCAGTACTTC. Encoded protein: CASSSQNPMETQYF.

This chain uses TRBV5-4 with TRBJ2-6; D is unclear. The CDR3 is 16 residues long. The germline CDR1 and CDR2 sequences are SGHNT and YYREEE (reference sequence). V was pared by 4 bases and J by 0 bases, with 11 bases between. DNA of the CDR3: TGTGCCAGCAGCACAAGACGGGCCTCTGGGGCCAACGTCCTGACTTTC. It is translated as CASSTRRASGANVLTF.

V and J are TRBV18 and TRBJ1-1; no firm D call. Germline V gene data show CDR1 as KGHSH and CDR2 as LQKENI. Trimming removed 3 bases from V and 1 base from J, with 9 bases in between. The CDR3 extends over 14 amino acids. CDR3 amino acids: CASSPSSQNTEAFF. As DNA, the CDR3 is TGTGCCAGCTCACCGAGTAGTCAGAACACTGAAGCTTTCTTT.

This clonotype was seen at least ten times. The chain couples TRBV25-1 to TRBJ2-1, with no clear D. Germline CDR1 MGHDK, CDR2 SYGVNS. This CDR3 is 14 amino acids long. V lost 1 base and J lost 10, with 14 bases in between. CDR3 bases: TGTGCCAGCAGTGAATTCGGAAACGGTCCGGAGCAGTTCTTC. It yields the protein CASSEFGNGPEQFF. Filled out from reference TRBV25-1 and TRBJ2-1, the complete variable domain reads EADIYQTPRYLVIGTGKKITLECSQTMGHDKMYWYQQDPGMELHLIHYSYGVNSTEKGDLSSESTVSRIRTEHFPLTLESARPSHTSQYLCASSEFGNGPEQFFGPGTRLTVL.

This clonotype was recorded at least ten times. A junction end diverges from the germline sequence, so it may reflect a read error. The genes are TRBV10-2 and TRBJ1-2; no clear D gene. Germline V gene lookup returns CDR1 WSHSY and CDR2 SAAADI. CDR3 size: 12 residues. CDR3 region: CASSYDGLTARF. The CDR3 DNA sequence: TGCGCCAGCAGCTATGACGGATTAACCGCTCGCTTC.

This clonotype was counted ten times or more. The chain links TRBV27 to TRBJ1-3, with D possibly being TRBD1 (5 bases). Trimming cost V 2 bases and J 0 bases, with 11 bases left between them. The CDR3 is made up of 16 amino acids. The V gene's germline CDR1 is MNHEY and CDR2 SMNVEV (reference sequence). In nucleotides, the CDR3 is TGTGCCAGCAGTTTAAAATATGACAGCTCTGGAAACACCATATATTTT. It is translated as CASSLKYDSSGNTIYF.

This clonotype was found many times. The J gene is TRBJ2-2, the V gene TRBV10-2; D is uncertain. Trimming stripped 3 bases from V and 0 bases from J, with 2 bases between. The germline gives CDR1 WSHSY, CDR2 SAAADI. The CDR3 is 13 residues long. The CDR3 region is CASSDTNTGELFF. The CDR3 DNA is TGCGCCAGCAGTGACACGAACACCGGGGAGCTGTTTTTT.

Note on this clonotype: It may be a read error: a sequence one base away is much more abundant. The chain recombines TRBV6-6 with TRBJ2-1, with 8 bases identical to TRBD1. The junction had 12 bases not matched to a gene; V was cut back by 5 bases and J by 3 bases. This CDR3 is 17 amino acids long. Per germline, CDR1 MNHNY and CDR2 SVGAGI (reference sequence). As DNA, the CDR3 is TGTGCCAGCAGTCACGCTAGGACAGGGTGGATCTACAATGAGCAGTTCTTC. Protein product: CASSHARTGWIYNEQFF.